These 26 T cell receptor beta chains share one sample of origin, sequenced in a study of blood T cell repertoires in COVID-19. Profiling relied on immunoSEQ multiplex PCR, and the TCRdb table lists in-frame clones only, not all of them. The sample lists tens of thousands of clones; 70% to 90% were seen once. The sequenced sample was peripheral blood. Every receptor here comes from a woman between 70 and 85 years old in a cohort sampled during active COVID-19.

The J gene is TRBJ2-3, the V gene TRBV28; no clear D. The V end was cut by 4 bases, the J end by 2 bases, with 10 bases between. CDR1 is MDHEN, CDR2 SYDVKM, per germline. The CDR3 is 14 amino acids. CDR3: CASSSSPFTDTQYF. The CDR3 DNA reads TGTGCCAGCAGTTCGAGCCCTTTCACAGATACGCAGTATTTT.

The table lists this clone with a count of one. The V and J genes are TRBV3-1 (or the pseudogene TRBV3-2) and TRBJ2-5; D gene unclear. In germline, CDR1 is LGHDT, CDR2 YNNKEL (reference sequence). Trimming took off 4 bases at V and 2 bases at J, with 8 bases between the two ends. This CDR3 is 13 amino acids long. The CDR3 reads CASSRYGQETQYF. Here the CDR3 DNA reads TGTGCCAGCAGCCGTTACGGGCAAGAGACCCAGTACTTC.

By frequency in the sample, this clone is hyperexpanded (1% or more). The chain has TRBV21-1 and TRBJ2-3; the table names TRBD2, a call not compared with the DNA. TRBV21-1 is a known pseudogene. The CDR3 has 17 residues. This CDR3 is CASSKRCGVGGTDTQYF. The CDR3 coding sequence is TGTGCCAGCAGCAAACGTTGCGGGGTAGGCGGCACAGATACGCAGTATTTT.

The chain recombines TRBV28 with TRBJ2-3; 10 bases line up with TRBD2. V lost 7 bases and J lost 4; bases outside the gene matches: 17. The CDR3 is made up of 18 amino acids. CDR1 is MDHEN and CDR2 is SYDVKM in the germline V gene. CDR3 residues: CASTPRASGSLVPDTQYF. DNA of the CDR3: TGTGCCAGCACCCCGAGGGCTAGCGGGAGTCTAGTTCCAGATACGCAGTATTTT.

The chain links TRBV7-2 to TRBJ1-4; D unclear. CDR3 length: 15 residues. V lost 2 bases, J lost 3 bases, and 10 bases lay in between. Germline CDR1 reads SGHTA; CDR2 reads FQGNSA. The CDR3 loop reads CASSLTAGPNEKLFF. DNA of the CDR3: TGTGCCAGCAGCTTAACGGCGGGTCCTAATGAAAAACTGTTTTTT.

This clone occurred a few times. The V gene is TRBV10-3, the J gene TRBJ2-7, with 10 bases matching TRBD2. Germline V gene sequence: CDR1 ENHRY, CDR2 SYGVKD. The CDR3 is 15 residues long. Losses at the gene ends were 0 bases for V and 3 bases for J; bases not matched to a gene: 2. The CDR3 sequence is CAISESVAGGYEQYF. CDR3 in DNA: TGTGCCATCAGTGAGTCTGTAGCGGGAGGCTACGAGCAGTACTTC.

The rearrangement uses TRBV27 and TRBJ1-6; unclear D gene. This CDR3 has 15 residues. Trimming took off 5 bases at V and 7 bases at J, with 15 bases between the two ends. Germline CDR1 reads MNHEY; CDR2 reads SMNVEV (reference sequence). The CDR3 sequence is CASSPIAGVNSPLHF. The CDR3 DNA reads TGTGCCAGCAGTCCCATCGCCGGGGTAAATTCACCCCTCCACTTT.

This clone is a singleton in its sample. The V call is TRBV5-1, the J call TRBJ2-1; a possible D gene is TRBD2 (6 bases). V dropped 0 bases and J dropped 2 bases, with 9 bases sitting between them. This CDR3 is built from 15 residues. Per the germline V gene, CDR1 is SGHRS and CDR2 is YFSETQ. This CDR3 is CASSLVAEPYNEQFF. CDR3 coding DNA: TGCGCCAGCAGCTTGGTAGCGGAGCCCTACAATGAGCAGTTCTTC.

This chain connects TRBV6-2 or TRBV6-3 to TRBJ2-3, with 7 bases that match TRBD2. Germline V gene sequence: CDR1 MNHEY, CDR2 SVGEGT. V lost 2 bases and J lost 5; bases outside the gene matches: 4. The CDR3 is 14 residues long. Here the CDR3 reads CASSYRLAGDTQYF. The CDR3 bases are TGTGCCAGCAGTTACCGACTAGCAGGAGATACGCAGTATTTT.

The chain combines TRBV29-1 with TRBJ1-2, with TRBD1 matching over 7 bases. The germline CDR1 and CDR2 sequences are SQVTM and ANQGSEA. V lost 6 bases to trimming and J lost 7 bases; unmatched junction nucleotides: 11. CDR3 length equals 13 residues. CDR3 bases: TGCAGCGTCTACTACGGGACAGCCCGTGGCTACACCTTC. Translating gives CSVYYGTARGYTF.

This clone was recorded once. Other DNA variants within this sample encode the same CDR3. The rearrangement links TRBV7-9 to TRBJ2-7; 7 bases are shared with TRBD1. This CDR3 region has 13 residues. V lost 6 bases, J lost 4 bases, and 6 bases stayed unmatched. The germline V gene encodes CDR1 SEHNR and CDR2 FQNEAQ (reference sequence). In DNA form, the CDR3 reads TGTGCCAGCAGACAGGGGCAGGCGTACGAGCAGTACTTC. Translated: CASRQGQAYEQYF.

The V and J genes are TRBV7-6 and TRBJ2-7; 7 bases align to TRBD1. Germline V gives CDR1 SGHVS, CDR2 FNYEAQ. This CDR3 is built from 14 residues. V lost 4 bases to trimming and J lost 1 base; unmatched junction nucleotides: 4. The CDR3 nucleotides are TGTGCCAGCAGCTCCGGGACAGCTTCCTACGAGCAGTACTTC. Protein product: CASSSGTASYEQYF. Using reference TRBV7-6 and TRBJ2-7 for the parts outside the CDR3, the full variable domain is GAGVSQSPRYKVTKRGQDVALRCDPISGHVSLYWYRQALGQGPEFLTYFNYEAQQDKSGLPNDRFSAERPEGSISTLTIQRTEQRDSAMYRCASSSGTASYEQYFGPGTRLTVT.

V is TRBV30 and J is TRBJ2-5; D might be TRBD1 (6 bases). Trimming pared 3 bases from V and 3 bases from J, leaving 8 bases between. CDR1 and CDR2 from the germline V gene are GTSNPN and SVGIG (reference sequence). This CDR3 region has 12 residues. DNA of the CDR3: TGTGCCTGGAGGCCAGGGGAAGAGACCCAGTACTTC. Protein product: CAWRPGEETQYF.

This chain connects TRBV28 to TRBJ1-5; D unclear. CDR3 length equals 13 residues. In germline, CDR1 is MDHEN, CDR2 SYDVKM. Trimming took 8 bases from V and 1 from J, leaving 9 bases between them. Here the CDR3 reads CASHWSSNQPQHF. In DNA, the CDR3 is TGTGCCAGCCACTGGAGCAGCAATCAGCCCCAGCATTTT.

The chain joins TRBV28 to TRBJ2-3; 9 nucleotides line up with TRBD1. Germline CDR1 is MDHEN and CDR2 is SYDVKM. Trimming took 5 bases from V and 4 from J; bases not matched to a gene: 4. This CDR3 is 14 amino acids long. CDR3 DNA: TGTGCCAGCAGTGGACAGGGGAGGTCAGATACGCAGTATTTT. This encodes CASSGQGRSDTQYF.

This clone was seen a few times. The chain carries TRBV15 and TRBJ2-7; TRBD2 might be the D (5 bases). This CDR3 has 18 residues. CDR1 LNHNV and CDR2 YYDKDF come from the germline V gene (reference sequence). Trimming left V 5 bases short and J 3 bases short, with 26 bases between. The CDR3 spells CATSGLLGGSSKNYEQYF. The CDR3 DNA reads TGTGCCACCAGCGGACTCCTTGGCGGATCCTCCAAGAACTACGAGCAGTACTTC.

The chain has TRBV4-1 and TRBJ2-7; 13 nucleotides agree with TRBD2. CDR3 length equals 14 residues. Germline lookup yields CDR1 MGHRA and CDR2 YSYEKL. V shed 2 bases and J 7 bases; nucleotides not matched to a gene: 2. The CDR3 DNA is TGCGCCAGCAGCCAAACTAGCGGGAGGGGGGAGCAGTACTTC. It translates to CASSQTSGRGEQYF.

The genes are TRBV9 and TRBJ2-2, with 10 nucleotides matching TRBD2. The CDR3 runs to 17 residues. Trimming took 0 bases from V and 7 from J; bases not matched to a gene: 9. Per germline, CDR1 SGDLS and CDR2 YYNGEE. This CDR3 reads CASSVALAGGPGGELFF. The DNA for the CDR3 is TGTGCCAGCAGCGTAGCCTTAGCGGGAGGCCCTGGCGGGGAGCTGTTTTTT.

The V and J genes are TRBV10-1 and TRBJ2-5; 10 nucleotides align to TRBD1. The germline CDR1 and CDR2 sequences are WNHNN and SYGVQD (reference sequence). The CDR3 totals 13 residues. Trimming cost V 6 bases and J 5 bases; bases outside gene matches: 3. This chain's CDR3 is CASSGTGEETQYF. The CDR3 bases are TGCGCCAGCAGCGGGACAGGGGAGGAGACCCAGTACTTC.

The J gene is TRBJ2-5, the V gene TRBV19; a weak D match, TRBD2 (6 bases). The CDR3 has 14 amino acids. Germline values: CDR1 LNHDA, CDR2 SQIVND (reference sequence). The V and J ends lost 4 bases and 5 bases respectively, with 14 bases between them. CDR3 in amino acids: CASSTSGVTETQYF. The CDR3 DNA reads TGTGCCAGTAGTACCTCGGGAGTAACGGAGACCCAGTACTTC.

This clone was counted a single time. CDR3 in DNA: TGTGCCAGCAGTCCAGTCCCGGGACTAGATTTGGTGCAGTTCTTC. Its protein is CASSPVPGLDLVQFF. This chain joins TRBV7-2 and TRBJ2-1, with 8 bases that match TRBD2. Trimming cost V 6 bases and J 12 bases; bases outside gene matches: 16. The germline gives CDR1 SGHTA, CDR2 FQGNSA. This CDR3 contains 15 residues.

The chain recombines TRBV2 with TRBJ1-1; D possibly corresponds to TRBD1 (5 bases). The CDR3 totals 14 residues. V lost 6 bases and J lost 1, with 12 bases in between. Germline CDR1 is SNHLY and CDR2 is FYNNEI. CDR3 in DNA: TGTGCCAGCAGGGTGGGCGGGGGGAACACTGAAGCTTTCTTT. This sequence encodes CASRVGGGNTEAFF.

J is TRBJ1-5 and V is TRBV27, with D possibly matching TRBD1 (6 bases). CDR3 length: 14 residues. Trimming shortened V by 8 bases and J by 6 bases, and 17 bases separated the two germline ends. Germline V CDR1 and CDR2: MNHEY, SMNVEV (reference sequence). The CDR3, as DNA: TGTGCCAGCCGCGGGCAGGGGCGAACTCAGCCCCAGCATTTT. It encodes CASRGQGRTQPQHF.

The chain joins TRBV5-1 to TRBJ2-5, with 7 bases matching TRBD2. The ends lost 4 bases at V and 1 base at J; junction bases unmatched: 7. The length of the CDR3 is 15 residues. Germline V gene lookup returns CDR1 SGHRS and CDR2 YFSETQ. The DNA of the CDR3 is TGCGCCAGCAGCCTCGGCCCTAGCGGCCAAGAGACCCAGTACTTC. This sequence encodes CASSLGPSGQETQYF. Filled out from reference TRBV5-1 and TRBJ2-5, the complete variable domain reads KAGVTQTPRYLIKTRGQQVTLSCSPISGHRSVSWYQQTPGQGLQFLFEYFSETQRNKGNFPGRFSGRQFSNSRSEMNVSTLELGDSALYLCASSLGPSGQETQYFGPGTRLLVL.

The chain recombines TRBV14 with TRBJ1-1; D not certain. This CDR3 contains 14 residues. The V and J ends lost 0 bases and 4 bases respectively, with 9 bases between them. CDR1 is SGHDN, CDR2 FVKESK, per germline. CDR3 bases: TGTGCCAGCAGCCAAGACCTATCGGGCACTGAAGCTTTCTTT. This gives the protein CASSQDLSGTEAFF.

The rearrangement links TRBV25-1 to TRBJ1-1, with no clear D. V gave up 5 bases and J gave up 0 bases, with 7 bases separating them. The CDR3 consists of 13 residues. Germline CDR1 reads MGHDK; CDR2 reads SYGVNS. The CDR3 spells CASSLQMNTEAFF. As DNA, the CDR3 is TGTGCCAGCAGTTTACAGATGAACACTGAAGCTTTCTTT.